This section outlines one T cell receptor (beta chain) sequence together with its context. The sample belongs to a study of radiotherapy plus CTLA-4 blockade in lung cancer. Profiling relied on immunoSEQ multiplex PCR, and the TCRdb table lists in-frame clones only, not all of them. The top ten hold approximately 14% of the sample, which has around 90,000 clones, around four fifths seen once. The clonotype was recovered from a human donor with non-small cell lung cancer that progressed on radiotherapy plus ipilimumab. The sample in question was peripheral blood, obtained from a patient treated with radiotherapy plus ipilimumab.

CDR3 sequence: CASSLMLGLATQAGELFF. The CDR3 nucleotides are TGTGCCAGCAGCTTAATGCTAGGACTAGCGACCCAGGCTGGGGAGCTGTTTTTT. The V gene is TRBV7-3, the J gene TRBJ2-2; 9 bases are a match to TRBD2. V lost 1 base to trimming and J lost 8 bases; unmatched junction nucleotides: 14. The germline CDR1 and CDR2 sequences are SGHTA and FQGTGA. There are 18 residues in the CDR3.